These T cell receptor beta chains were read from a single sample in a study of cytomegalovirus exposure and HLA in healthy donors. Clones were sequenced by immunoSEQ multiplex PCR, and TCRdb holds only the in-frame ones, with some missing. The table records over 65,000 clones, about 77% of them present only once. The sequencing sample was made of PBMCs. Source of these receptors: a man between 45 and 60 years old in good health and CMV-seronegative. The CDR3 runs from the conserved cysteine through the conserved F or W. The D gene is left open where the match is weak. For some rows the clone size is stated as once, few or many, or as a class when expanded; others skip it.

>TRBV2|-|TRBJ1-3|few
CASSSAGGSGNTIYF
TGTGCCAGCAGTTCCGCGGGGGGATCGGGAAACACCATATATTTT
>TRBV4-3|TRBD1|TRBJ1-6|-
CASSTDRDYNSPLHF
TGCGCCAGCAGCACTGACAGGGACTATAATTCACCCCTCCACTTT
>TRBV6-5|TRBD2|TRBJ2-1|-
CASSTGTSSYNEQFF
TGTGCCAGCAGTACAGGGACTAGCTCCTACAATGAGCAGTTCTTC
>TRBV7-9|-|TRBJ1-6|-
CASSKEGTSSPLHF
TGTGCCAGCAGTAAAGAAGGGACAAGTTCACCCCTCCACTTT
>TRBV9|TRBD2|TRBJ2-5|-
CASTTSGGAGETQYF
TGTGCCAGTACCACCTCGGGGGGGGCGGGGGAGACCCAGTACTTC
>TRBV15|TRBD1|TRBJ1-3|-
CATSRVTGGGNTIYF
TGTGCCACCAGCCGGGTGACAGGGGGGGGAAACACCATATATTTT
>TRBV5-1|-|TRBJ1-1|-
CASSPYSGTRNTEAFF
TGCGCCAGCAGCCCCTATTCTGGGACAAGGAACACTGAAGCTTTCTTT
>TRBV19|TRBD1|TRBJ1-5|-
CASSISQGGQGGQPQHF
TGTGCCAGTAGTATAAGCCAGGGGGGACAGGGCGGTCAGCCCCAGCATTTT
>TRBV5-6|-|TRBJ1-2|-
CASRDNTNYGYTF
TGTGCCAGCCGGGACAACACCAACTATGGCTACACCTTC
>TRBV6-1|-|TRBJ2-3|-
CASSGAGTDTQYF
TGTGCCAGCAGTGGGGCTGGCACAGATACGCAGTATTTT
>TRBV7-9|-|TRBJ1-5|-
CASSPVGGGSGQPQHF
TGTGCCAGCAGCCCCGTTGGGGGGGGAAGCGGCCAGCCCCAGCATTTT
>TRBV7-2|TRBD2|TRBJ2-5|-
CASSSRWGSRGQETQYF
TGTGCCAGCAGCTCCAGATGGGGGTCGCGGGGGCAAGAGACCCAGTACTTC
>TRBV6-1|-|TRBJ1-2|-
CASSGRAPGYTF
TGTGCCAGCAGTGGAAGAGCCCCTGGCTACACCTTC
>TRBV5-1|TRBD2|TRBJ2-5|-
CASSGGGHQETQYF
TGCGCCAGCTCCGGCGGGGGGCACCAAGAGACCCAGTACTTC
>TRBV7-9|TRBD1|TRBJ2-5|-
CSSSLPQGRGETQYF
TGTTCCAGCAGCCTTCCACAGGGGAGAGGCGAGACCCAGTACTTC
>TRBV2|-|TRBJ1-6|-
CASISGGHSPLHF
TGTGCCAGCATTTCGGGGGGACATTCACCCCTCCACTTT
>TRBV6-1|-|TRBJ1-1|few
CASREASATEAFF
TGTGCCAGCAGGGAGGCCTCGGCCACTGAAGCTTTCTTT
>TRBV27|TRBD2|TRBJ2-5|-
CASRLQRGGGEETQYF
TGTGCCAGCCGACTCCAACGCGGCGGGGGTGAAGAGACCCAGTACTTC
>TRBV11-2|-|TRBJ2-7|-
CASSFGDTTYEQYF
TGTGCCAGCAGCTTCGGGGACACTACCTACGAGCAGTACTTC
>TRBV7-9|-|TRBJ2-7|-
CSSTGGIYEQYF
TGTTCCAGCACCGGGGGAATCTACGAGCAGTACTTC
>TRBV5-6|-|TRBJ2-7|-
CASSLSGYEQYF
TGTGCCAGCAGCTTGAGCGGTTACGAGCAGTACTTC
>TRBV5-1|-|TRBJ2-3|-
CASSPRLSEGGTDTQYF
TGCGCCAGCAGCCCGAGACTATCCGAGGGGGGCACAGATACGCAGTATTTT
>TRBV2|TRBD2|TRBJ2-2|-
CASSWTGGFTGELFF
TGTGCCAGCAGTTGGACGGGGGGGTTCACCGGGGAGCTGTTTTTT
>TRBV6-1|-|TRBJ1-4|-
CASSDRGISGSEKLFF
TGTGCCAGCAGTGACAGGGGTATATCGGGATCTGAAAAACTGTTTTTT
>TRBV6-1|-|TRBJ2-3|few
CASNPNTDTQYF
TGTGCCAGCAATCCAAACACAGATACGCAGTATTTT
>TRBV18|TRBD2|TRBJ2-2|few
CASSETSYSTGELFF
TGTGCCAGCTCTGAGACTAGCTATTCCACCGGGGAGCTGTTTTTT
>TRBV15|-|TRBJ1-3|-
CATSRDSGTGNTIYF
TGTGCCACCAGCAGAGATTCAGGGACTGGAAACACCATATATTTT
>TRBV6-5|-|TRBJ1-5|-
CASSYTQGSDQPQHF
TGTGCCAGCAGTTATACCCAGGGGAGCGATCAGCCCCAGCATTTT
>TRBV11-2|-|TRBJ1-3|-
CASTREEHEHGNTIYF
TGTGCCAGCACTCGAGAGGAGCACGAACACGGAAACACCATATATTTT
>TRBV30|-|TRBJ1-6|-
CAWSAASPLHF
TGTGCCTGGAGTGCCGCGAGTCCCCTCCACTTT
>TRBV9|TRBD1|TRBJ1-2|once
CASSGETGGYGYTF
TGTGCCAGCAGCGGAGAGACAGGGGGCTATGGCTACACCTTC
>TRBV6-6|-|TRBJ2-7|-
CASSYTQGYEQYF
TGTGCCAGCAGTTACACCCAGGGATACGAGCAGTACTTC